This is a list of T cell receptor beta chains from one sample in a study of CD8 T cells in Susac syndrome. TCRdb reprocessed the immunoSEQ multiplex PCR reads via MiXCR and lists one record per CDR3 protein. The sample lists just over 300,000 distinct CDR3 sequences; around 90% were seen once. Specimen: CD4+ T cells from PBMCs. These receptors all come from a human donor with multiple sclerosis. The CDR3 runs from the conserved cysteine through the conserved F or W. D genes are given only for firm matches. Clone size is not always given. Where it is, it says once, few, many or a class for expanded clones.

TRBV2	NA	TRBD2	TRBJ2-1	17	TGTGCCAGCATGAACAGATCCCCCGGGACTAGTGCCAATGAGCAGTTCTTC	CASMNRSPGTSANEQFF
TRBV7-2	once	NA	TRBJ2-3	17	TGTGCCAGCAGCGGTATCGGGGGTGGCAGAAACACAGATACGCAGTATTTT	CASSGIGGGRNTDTQYF
TRBV29-1	NA	TRBD1	TRBJ2-6	17	TGCAGCGTTGGGTGGACAGGGGGTGTAACTGGGGCCAACGTCCTGACTTTC	CSVGWTGGVTGANVLTF
TRBV7-2	NA	TRBD1	TRBJ2-1	16	TGTGCCAGCAGCCCCACGCGAGGGACAGGGAACAATGAGCAGTTCTTC	CASSPTRGTGNNEQFF
TRBV12-3/TRBV12-4	NA	NA	TRBJ2-5	13	TGTGCCAGCAGTTTCGGTGTTGTAGAGACCCAGTACTTC	CASSFGVVETQYF
TRBV18	NA	NA	TRBJ2-3	16	TGTGCCAGCTCACCGGAATCGGAGGCCCTCCCAGATACGCAGTATTTT	CASSPESEALPDTQYF
TRBV29-1	once	NA	TRBJ2-1	12	TGCAGCGTTCTACGGCCGGGTAATGAGCAGTTCTTC	CSVLRPGNEQFF
TRBV27	NA	NA	TRBJ2-1	18	TGTGCCAGCAGTTTAAATGACCCCCCGAGGAGTCCCTACAATGAGCAGTTCTTC	CASSLNDPPRSPYNEQFF
TRBV7-9	NA	NA	TRBJ1-2	14	TGTGCCAGCAGCTTTGGAGGAACTAACTATGGCTACACCTTC	CASSFGGTNYGYTF
TRBV20-1	NA	NA	TRBJ2-7	16	TGCAGTGCTAGAGATTCGAGACTAGGGCTCGGCGGCGAGCAGTACTTC	CSARDSRLGLGGEQYF
TRBV7-3	NA	NA	TRBJ2-2	17	TGTGCCAGCAGCCGCGTTACTACAGTTTTGGACACCGGGGAGCTGTTTTTT	CASSRVTTVLDTGELFF
TRBV4-3	NA	NA	TRBJ2-4	18	TGCGCCAGCAGCCGCTGGATCCCTGATAATTTAGCCAAAAACATTCAGTACTTC	CASSRWIPDNLAKNIQYF
TRBV20-1	once	TRBD2	TRBJ2-3	14	TGCAGTGCTCATCGGGAGGGAAGGACAGATACGCAGTATTTT	CSAHREGRTDTQYF
TRBV6-1	once	TRBD2	TRBJ2-7	16	TGTGCCAGCTTGAGCCTCACTAGCGGGGGTTCCTACGAGCAGTACTTC	CASLSLTSGGSYEQYF
TRBV5-1	NA	TRBD2	TRBJ2-7	16	TGCGCCAGCAGCGGCGGAGGGACTAGCGTAGCCTACGAGCAGTACTTC	CASSGGGTSVAYEQYF
TRBV2	NA	TRBD1	TRBJ1-3	17	TGTGCCAGCAGCGGGGGGACAGGAACGATCTCTGGAAACACCATATATTTT	CASSGGTGTISGNTIYF
TRBV7-9	NA	TRBD1	TRBJ1-1	15	TGTGCCAGCAGCTTAGTGGGGGGCAGGGGGATGGAAGCTTTCTTT	CASSLVGGRGMEAFF
TRBV30	once	NA	TRBJ1-1	11	TGTGCCTGGAGTATAGGGGCTGAAGCTTTCTTT	CAWSIGAEAFF
TRBV18	NA	NA	TRBJ1-2	13	TGTGCCAGCTCACCCTACAGCGACTATGGCTACACCTTC	CASSPYSDYGYTF
TRBV20-1	once	NA	TRBJ2-7	12	TGCAGTGTCGTCCCTGGGGGCTACGAGCAGTACTTC	CSVVPGGYEQYF
TRBV18	NA	TRBD2	TRBJ2-7	14	TGTGCCAGCTCATTGGAGCGGGGTTGGTACGAGCAGTACTTC	CASSLERGWYEQYF
TRBV24-1	NA	TRBD2	TRBJ2-1	14	TGTGCCACCGGGGGACTAGCGGGGGCCGGTGAGCAGTTCTTC	CATGGLAGAGEQFF
TRBV5-1	NA	NA	TRBJ1-2	15	TGCGCCAGCACCCTGTTACAGGGCGGAATCTATGGCTACACCTTC	CASTLLQGGIYGYTF
TRBV6-6	NA	NA	TRBJ2-1	11	TGTGCCAGCAGTCAGCTGGATGAGCAGTTCTTC	CASSQLDEQFF
TRBV30	NA	TRBD2	TRBJ2-3	15	TGTGCCTGGAGTCCTTTAGCGGGGAGCACAGATACGCAGTATTTT	CAWSPLAGSTDTQYF
TRBV19	NA	NA	TRBJ1-5	16	TGTGCCAGTAGTATAAGGCGGGGGGCTAGCAATCAGCCCCAGCATTTT	CASSIRRGASNQPQHF
TRBV7-9	NA	NA	TRBJ2-3	15	TGTGCCAGCAGCAAGAGACTAGGTAGCACAGATACGCAGTATTTT	CASSKRLGSTDTQYF
TRBV4-2	NA	TRBD2	TRBJ2-1	15	TGTGCCAGCAGCCCGCGGGGGGGCACCTACAATGAGCAGTTCTTC	CASSPRGGTYNEQFF
TRBV5-1	NA	TRBD1	TRBJ2-2	16	TGCGCCAGCAGCTTAGCAGGGGGTATTGACACCGGGGAGCTGTTTTTT	CASSLAGGIDTGELFF
TRBV30	NA	NA	TRBJ2-7	15	TGTGCCTGGAGTGTAAATCTGGGTCTAGCGTACGAGCAGTACTTC	CAWSVNLGLAYEQYF
TRBV4-3	NA	NA	TRBJ2-7	15	TGCGCCAGCAGCCAAGAAGGGGGGAGTAGCCACGAGCAGTACTTC	CASSQEGGSSHEQYF
TRBV7-2	NA	TRBD1	TRBJ2-1	17	TGTGCCAGCAGCCTCGGACTCGGGGGGACAGGGGGCAATGAGCAGTTCTTC	CASSLGLGGTGGNEQFF
TRBV5-6	NA	TRBD1	TRBJ1-1	16	TGTGCCAGCAGCCCCATCGGGACAGTTCGGAACACTGAAGCTTTCTTT	CASSPIGTVRNTEAFF
TRBV18	NA	NA	TRBJ2-7	14	TGTGCCAGCTCACCTAGGGACTCACTTTACGAGCAGTACTTC	CASSPRDSLYEQYF
TRBV20-1	NA	NA	TRBJ2-5	12	TGCAGTGGTCAGCAGACTCAAGAGACCCAGTACTTC	CSGQQTQETQYF
TRBV28	NA	TRBD1	TRBJ2-2	15	TGTGCCAGCAGTTTATTGAACAGGGGGGCCGGGGAGCTGTTTTTT	CASSLLNRGAGELFF
TRBV5-1	NA	TRBD1	TRBJ2-3	14	TGCGCCAGCTGCCGGGACAGGGGCACAGATACGCAGTATTTT	CASCRDRGTDTQYF
TRBV5-1	NA	NA	TRBJ2-7	16	TGCGCCAGCAGCCCGGCCCAGGGGCTTTTCTCCTACGAGCAGTACTTC	CASSPAQGLFSYEQYF
TRBV14	NA	NA	TRBJ2-4	15	TGTGCCAGCAGCCAAGGGCGGACAGCCAAAAACATTCAGTACTTC	CASSQGRTAKNIQYF
TRBV7-9	NA	NA	TRBJ1-1	13	TGTGCCAGCAGCTCCCGGGGGGCGGCTGAGGCTTTCTTT	CASSSRGAAEAFF
TRBV3-1	NA	NA	TRBJ2-3	15	TGTGCCAGCAGCGTCGGACCCGAATCCTGGGATACGCAGTATTTT	CASSVGPESWDTQYF
TRBV5-1	NA	NA	TRBJ1-1	14	TGCGCCAGCAATCGGGGTCAGGGGAACACTGAAGCTTTCTTT	CASNRGQGNTEAFF
TRBV3-1	NA	NA	TRBJ2-5	13	TGTGCCAGCAGCCTAATAGGATCTGAGACCCAGTACTTC	CASSLIGSETQYF
TRBV20-1	NA	NA	TRBJ2-3	16	TGCAGTGCCGGGGACGGGGCCCAAGACTACACAGATACGCAGTATTTT	CSAGDGAQDYTDTQYF
TRBV6-4	NA	NA	TRBJ2-1	15	TGTGCCAGCACCCCAGAGGGGGGGACATTCGGTGAGCAGTTCTTC	CASTPEGGTFGEQFF
TRBV7-9	NA	NA	TRBJ2-3	14	TGTGCCACCCGTCTAGGTCCTAACACAGATACGCAGTATTTT	CATRLGPNTDTQYF
TRBV6-1	NA	NA	TRBJ1-1	15	TGTGCCAGCGCCACGCGGGGGTCGGAGAACACTGAAGCTTTCTTT	CASATRGSENTEAFF
TRBV2	NA	TRBD1	TRBJ2-2	16	TGTGCCAGCACCGAACAGGGGGCGGTGGACACCGGGGAGCTGTTTTTT	CASTEQGAVDTGELFF
TRBV20-1	NA	NA	TRBJ1-2	13	TGCAGTGCTATAACAGGGTCAATCTATGGCTACACCTTC	CSAITGSIYGYTF
TRBV29-1	NA	NA	TRBJ2-2	14	TGCAGCGTTGAGGGAACGGGGGCCGGCGGGGAGCTGTTTTTT	CSVEGTGAGGELFF